The table lists the clone carrying this T cell receptor beta chain with a few counts. About 30,000 T cell genomes (approximately 210 ng DNA) went into each sorted-subset replicate. Using immunoSEQ multiplex PCR, the repertoire was profiled, and TCRdb retains in-frame clones only, with some absent. The sample lists about 120,000 clones; roughly two thirds were seen once. The sample originates from a study of shared clonotypes between healthy human individuals. The CD8 memory sample joined CD45RO+ cells and CCR7-negative CD45RA+ cells. Germline V gives CDR1 SGHRS, CDR2 YFSETQ. This CDR3 is built from 16 residues. V shed 1 base and J 5 bases; nucleotides not matched to a gene: 5.

What was sequenced was memory CD8+ T cells sorted from blood. Described subset: CD45RO+ cells pooled with CCR7-negative TemRA cells. This receptor was taken from a woman younger than 45 in good health. V gene TRBV5-1 combines with J gene TRBJ2-5, with TRBD2 identical over 13 bases. The CDR3 sequence: CASSLTSGRAGETQYF. The CDR3 DNA sequence: TGCGCCAGCAGCTTGACTAGCGGGAGGGCCGGGGAGACCCAGTACTTC.